The entry that follows covers one T cell receptor beta chain sequence. Its cognate antigen is unknown. The method was immunoSEQ multiplex PCR; TCRdb's version includes in-frame clones alone and lacks a portion of them. This sample has some 7,000 clones, with 81% found just once. The data belong to a study of lymphopenia after photon versus proton radiotherapy. Germline lookup yields CDR1 SGHRS and CDR2 YFSETQ. The CDR3 totals 14 residues. V lost 6 bases, J lost 4 bases, and 16 bases lay in between. Study-wide points: Oligoclonal CD8+ Temra expansion after nadir drove photon patients' diversity drop. Only patients who died were analyzed for survival; proton advantage is unproven. Photon-treated patients lost naive T cells and TCR diversity; proton-treated stayed stable.

This TCR was recovered from a man aged 25-45 years with gastric cancer. The sequencing here drew on peripheral blood, taken from a patient treated with photon-based radiotherapy. The chain combines TRBV5-1 with TRBJ2-5; the D gene is possibly TRBD2 (7 bases). Written as DNA, the CDR3 is TGCGCCAGCACCACAGGGCGGGGGCTAGAGACCCAGTACTTC. Translation: CASTTGRGLETQYF.